This T cell receptor (beta chain) was found in a study of identical twins. The V and J ends lost 5 bases and 2 bases, in that order; junction bases with no gene match: 3. Germline V gives CDR1 SGHVS, CDR2 FNYEAQ. The CDR3 is 14 residues long. Findings of the study overall: It was cross-sectional statistical analysis, not following the same donors, that the conclusions relied on.

On this clonotype: No antigen is known for it.

TCRdb re-called the 5' RACE reads through MiXCR, storing one row per CDR3 protein. The profile shows 1.5 million to 2 million distinct CDR3 sequences, roughly a third of them singletons. The source is a newborn girl in good health. The chain uses TRBV7-6 and TRBJ1-3, with 7 bases that match TRBD1. The specimen sequenced was cord blood. The CDR3 nucleotides read TGTGCCAGCAGCGTTGGGACAGCTGGAAACACCATATATTTT. It encodes CASSVGTAGNTIYF.